Reported below is one T cell receptor beta chain. Its antigen is unknown. This sample was taken from a study of shared clonotypes between healthy human individuals. Study context: Plates per donor: three CD4 naive, three CD4 memory, two CD8 naive, one CD8 memory.

Running of the assay took place at deep level. The method was immunoSEQ multiplex PCR; TCRdb's version includes in-frame clones alone and lacks a portion of them. Counted here are over 150,000 clones, 66% occurring once; the ten biggest clones make up about 10%. Points from the study as a whole: Shared clonotypes across all four donors exceeded non-shared ones in generation probability.

V lost 5 bases and J lost 5, with 19 bases in between. The CDR3 loop spans 15 amino acids. The germline V gene has CDR1 SGHVS and CDR2 FQNEAQ. Material for sequencing was memory CD4+ T cells sorted from blood. Subset noted: CD45RA-negative fraction. V is TRBV7-8 and J is TRBJ2-7; TRBD2 is a possible D gene (5 bases). The source is a man aged 25-40 years in good health. The CDR3 protein is CASSPDPAVIDEQYF. The CDR3 coding sequence is TGTGCCAGCAGCCCCGACCCAGCGGTGATCGACGAGCAGTACTTC.